A single T cell receptor (beta chain) is shown here with its context. The sample originates from a study of T cell changes during pregnancy in multiple sclerosis. Germline V gene lookup returns CDR1 SGHVS and CDR2 FNYEAQ. The V and J ends lost 10 bases and 3 bases respectively, with 13 bases between them. There are 13 residues in the CDR3. Here immunoSEQ multiplex PCR was the method, and the copy in TCRdb shows in-frame clones only, minus some. The data contain approximately 70,000 clones, about 90% of them singletons. V gene TRBV7-6 combines with J gene TRBJ1-5; possibly TRBD1 for D (6 bases). Sequencing used CD4+ T cells from peripheral blood mononuclear cells, obtained before pregnancy. This sequence was found in a female donor with multiple sclerosis, enrolled in a pregnancy study. CDR3 loop: CATSTGDNQPQHF. CDR3 bases: TGTGCCACTTCGACAGGCGACAATCAGCCCCAGCATTTT.